What follows describes a single T cell receptor (beta chain). The antigen remains unidentified. This entry is derived from a study of OX40 agonist ivuxolimab in advanced cancers. As for the study in general: Patients with prior anti-PD-1, anti-PD-L1 or anti-CTLA-4 therapy were eligible; less than 50% had some. Partial responses were achieved by three patients: one hepatocellular carcinoma, two cutaneous melanoma.

Germline V gives CDR1 SGHKS, CDR2 YYEKEE (reference sequence). The CDR3 totals 13 residues. J gave up 7 bases and V 0 bases, and 4 bases lay outside the gene matches. The protocol was immunoSEQ multiplex PCR, while the TCRdb copy is restricted to in-frame clones and leaves out a portion. The sample carries over 25,000 clones, approximately 88% recorded once. Study results and caveats: Relative to CD4+, CD8+ T cells held more expanded clones on average.

The clonotype originates from an adult with an advanced solid tumor such as melanoma, head and neck, liver or kidney cancer. Sequences were derived from CD4+ or CD8+ T cells sorted from blood, sampled in a trial of the OX40 agonist ivuxolimab. This chain uses TRBV5-5 with TRBJ2-7; TRBD2 aligns across 7 bases. The CDR3 sequence is CASSLGRGEEQYF. DNA of the CDR3: TGTGCCAGCAGCTTGGGACGGGGGGAGGAGCAGTACTTC.